The entry below describes one T cell receptor (beta chain). The antigen is not known. The sample comes from a study of STAT3 mutations in large granular lymphocyte leukemia. Study outcomes and limitations: Differing intervals and regimens complicate linking therapy response to clone burden. Every T-cell large granular lymphocyte leukemia patient had at least one immunodominant TCR beta clonotype. After therapy, 6 of 18 patients switched clonotypes, all new clones STAT3 wild type. Suggested: STAT3 mutation was not the ancestral event for these clonal expansions.

The table came from immunoSEQ multiplex PCR; TCRdb's copy has only in-frame clones and leaves some out. The sample consists of around 12,000 clones, 81% of them appearing once. CDR1 and CDR2 from the germline V gene are MNHEY and SMNVEV (reference sequence). With 5 bases clipped from V and 0 bases from J, the junction kept 6 bases outside the gene matches. This CDR3 is 16 amino acids long. This chain uses TRBV27 with TRBJ2-1; 8 bases map to TRBD2. The TCR was taken from a man aged 55 to 69 with T-cell large granular lymphocyte leukemia. Some clones in this sample may be carry-over from other donors' samples. Material for sequencing was peripheral blood mononuclear cells. CDR3 sequence (DNA): TGTGCCAGCAGTCCACTAGCGGCCGGCTCCTACAATGAGCAGTTCTTC. As protein: CASSPLAAGSYNEQFF.